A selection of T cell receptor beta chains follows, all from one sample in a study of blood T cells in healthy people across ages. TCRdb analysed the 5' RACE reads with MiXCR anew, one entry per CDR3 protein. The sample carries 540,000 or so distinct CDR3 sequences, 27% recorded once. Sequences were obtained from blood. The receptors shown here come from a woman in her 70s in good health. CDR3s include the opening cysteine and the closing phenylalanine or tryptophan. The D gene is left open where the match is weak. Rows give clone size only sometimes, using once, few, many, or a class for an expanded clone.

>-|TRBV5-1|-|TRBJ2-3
TGCGCCAGCAGCTCCGGGGCGCCCCGCACAGATACGCAGTATTTT
CASSSGAPRTDTQYF
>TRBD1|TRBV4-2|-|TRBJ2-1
TGTGCCAGCAGCCCCGGACAGGGGGTAGGGAATGAGCAGTTCTTC
CASSPGQGVGNEQFF
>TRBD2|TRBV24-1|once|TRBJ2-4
TGTGCCACCAGTCCCGGGTTTAGCGGGAAATGGGACATTCAGTACTTC
CATSPGFSGKWDIQYF
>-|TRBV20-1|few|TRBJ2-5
TGCAGTGCTAGAGATCGTCGGCTGGGGCTCGAGACCCAGTACTTC
CSARDRRLGLETQYF
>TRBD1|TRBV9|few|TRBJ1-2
TGTGCCAGCAGCCCCTGGACAGGGAGTACCTATGGCTACACCTTC
CASSPWTGSTYGYTF
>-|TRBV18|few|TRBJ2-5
TGTGCCAGCTCACCTCCCCAGGCTGAGGAGACCCAGTACTTC
CASSPPQAEETQYF
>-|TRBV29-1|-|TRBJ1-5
TGCAGCGTTGCTCTCACGACAGAAAGAGGGCCCCAGCATTTT
CSVALTTERGPQHF
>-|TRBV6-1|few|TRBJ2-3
TGTGCCAGCAGTAACAGGGCGCTGGATACGCAGTATTTT
CASSNRALDTQYF
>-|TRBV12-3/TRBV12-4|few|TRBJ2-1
TGTGCCAGCAGTTCTCTTCTGAGCTCCTACAATGAGCAGTTCTTC
CASSSLLSSYNEQFF
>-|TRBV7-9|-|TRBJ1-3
TGTGCCAGCAGCTCCCGACGGGGGGACACCATATACTTT
CASSSRRGDTIYF
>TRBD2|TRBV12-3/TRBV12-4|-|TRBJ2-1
TGTGCCAGCAGTCCGCGCGGGGGGCGTGGGGCCCGCGAGCAGTTCTTC
CASSPRGGRGAREQFF
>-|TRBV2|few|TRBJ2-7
TGTGCCAGCAGTGACCCTACAGGGCTGAGCTCCTACGAGCAGTACTTC
CASSDPTGLSSYEQYF
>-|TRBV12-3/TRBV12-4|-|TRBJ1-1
TGTGCCAGCAGAATCAAGTTGGCACAGCGAACCCTCACTGAAGCTTTCTTT
CASRIKLAQRTLTEAFF
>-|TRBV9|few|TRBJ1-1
TGTGCCAGCAGCGTAGCTGGGGGATTTACTGAAGCTCTCTTT
CASSVAGGFTEALF
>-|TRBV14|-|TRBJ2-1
TGTGCCAGCAGCCAAGGCCGGGTGGGGCAGTTCTTC
CASSQGRVGQFF
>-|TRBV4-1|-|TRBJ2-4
TGCGCCAGCAGCCAAGACCAGGGCCCGATTAACATTCAGTACTTC
CASSQDQGPINIQYF
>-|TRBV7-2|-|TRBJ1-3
TGTGCCAGCAGCTTAGTCCGCGGCTCTGGAAACACCATATATTTT
CASSLVRGSGNTIYF
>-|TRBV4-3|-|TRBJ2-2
TGCGCCAGCAGCCAGGACATCCCCGGGGAGCTGTTTTTT
CASSQDIPGELFF
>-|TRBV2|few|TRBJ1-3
TGTGCCAGCAGTGAGCAGGTCCTCTCTGGAAACACCATATATTTT
CASSEQVLSGNTIYF
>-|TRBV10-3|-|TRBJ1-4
TGTGCCATCAGTGCGTCCGCAAAAAATGAAAAACTGTTTTTT
CAISASAKNEKLFF
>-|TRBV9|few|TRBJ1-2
TGTGCCAGCAGCGTATACAACAGGGGCTACACCTTC
CASSVYNRGYTF
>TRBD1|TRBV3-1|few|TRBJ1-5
TGTGCCAGCAGCCGAGGGGGCCTCGGAACCAGGAGCAATCAGCCCCAGCATTTT
CASSRGGLGTRSNQPQHF
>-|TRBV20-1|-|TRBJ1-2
TGCAGTGCTAGATTGGACACCCACTATGGCTACACCTTC
CSARLDTHYGYTF